This T cell receptor beta chain emerged from a study of blood T cells in healthy people across ages. The CDR3 loop spans 17 amino acids. V trimming: 4 bases; J trimming: 0 bases; junction bases outside the gene matches: 7. Per germline, CDR1 ENHRY and CDR2 SYGVKD. Concerning this clonotype itself: Its specificity is not known.

Combining a sample-barcoded 5' primer with a J-beta primer mix, a second PCR ran for 7 to 11 cycles. Each TCR beta cDNA got a 12-nucleotide random molecular identifier. TCRdb reprocessed the 5' RACE reads via MiXCR and lists one record per CDR3 protein. Counted here are approximately 1,100,000 distinct CDR3 sequences, 35% to 55% occurring once; the ten biggest clones make up 18%. With each sample, at least 5 micrograms of total RNA were extracted. Study conclusions and caveats: Compared with aged donors, long-lived donors showed fewer expanded clones, suggesting selection.

The sequence came from a woman aged 60-75 years in good health. Sequencing input: blood. The chain carries TRBV10-3 and TRBJ2-3; 10 bases are shared with TRBD2. For the CDR3, the DNA is TGTGCCATCAGTGTAACAATAGCGGGAGGAAGCACAGATACGCAGTATTTT. Translating it yields CAISVTIAGGSTDTQYF.